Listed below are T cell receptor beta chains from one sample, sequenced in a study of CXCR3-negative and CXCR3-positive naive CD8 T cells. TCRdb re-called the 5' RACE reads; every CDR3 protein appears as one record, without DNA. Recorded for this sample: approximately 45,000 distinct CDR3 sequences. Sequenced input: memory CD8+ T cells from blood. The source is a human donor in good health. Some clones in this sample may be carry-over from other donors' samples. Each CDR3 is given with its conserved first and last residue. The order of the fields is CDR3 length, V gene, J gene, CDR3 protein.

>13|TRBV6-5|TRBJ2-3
CASSLSYTDTQYF
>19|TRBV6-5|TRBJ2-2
CASSLRTIRGADLTGELFF
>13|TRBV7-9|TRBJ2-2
CASGGLNTGELFF
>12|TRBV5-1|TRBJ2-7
CASSLVGRQEYF
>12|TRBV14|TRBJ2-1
CASSQVRNEQFF
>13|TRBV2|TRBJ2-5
CASSEWTEETQYF
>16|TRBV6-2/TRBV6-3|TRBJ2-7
CASSYTERGASYEQYF
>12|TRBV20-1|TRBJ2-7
CSALKGDYEQYF
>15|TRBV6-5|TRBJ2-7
CASSYLTGRSYEQYF
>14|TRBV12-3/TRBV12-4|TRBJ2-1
CASSAGGARNEQFF
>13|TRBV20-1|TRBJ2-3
CSARQEYTDTQYF
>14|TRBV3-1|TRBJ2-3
CASSLLLISGVLDF